The 30 T cell receptor beta chains listed next were all sequenced from one sample in a study of monozygotic twins with inflammatory bowel disease. Reanalyzing the 5' RACE reads, TCRdb keeps one entry per CDR3 protein, without DNA. The sample includes 150,000 to 200,000 distinct CDR3 sequences. Source material: blood. The receptors stem from a human donor with ulcerative colitis or Crohn's disease, or a healthy co-twin of an affected twin (not recorded which).

V and J are TRBV27 and TRBJ1-6. Germline V gene data show CDR1 as MNHEY and CDR2 as SMNVEV (reference sequence). The CDR3 is made up of 14 amino acids. The CDR3 loop reads CASRRLPEDSPLHF.

The chain carries TRBV5-1 and TRBJ2-3; TCRdb gives TRBD1 as the D gene, but with no DNA this cannot be confirmed. Germline V gene sequence: CDR1 SGHRS, CDR2 YFSETQ. This CDR3 comprises 16 residues. The CDR3 spells CASSLAGDRHTDTQYF.

This chain joins TRBV3-1 and TRBJ2-6; TCRdb's D gene call, TRBD1, goes unchecked for lack of DNA. Germline V gives CDR1 LGHDT, CDR2 YNNKEL (reference sequence). This CDR3 has 18 amino acids. The CDR3 loop reads CASSMDSSPFSGANVLTF.

The chain joins TRBV6-1 to TRBJ2-3; absent DNA, TCRdb's TRBD1 call cannot be checked. The CDR3 loop spans 15 amino acids. Germline V gives CDR1 MNHNS, CDR2 SASEGT. Here the CDR3 reads CASSSLQGFTDTQYF.

The chain combines TRBV5-1 with TRBJ2-1; TCRdb gives TRBD2 as the D gene, but with no DNA this cannot be confirmed. CDR3 size: 15 residues. Germline V CDR1 and CDR2: SGHRS, YFSETQ. CDR3 protein: CASSAYRRDYNEQFF.

V gene TRBV30 combines with J gene TRBJ2-5; there is no DNA to check the TCRdb D call of TRBD1. The CDR3 runs to 14 residues. CDR1 and CDR2 (germline): GTSNPN, SVGIG (reference sequence). The CDR3 sequence: CAWMTTGAGETQYF.

This chain connects TRBV27 to TRBJ2-7; TCRdb indicates TRBD1, and absent DNA this call remains unverified. This CDR3 has 14 amino acids. Germline CDR1 reads MNHEY; CDR2 reads SMNVEV (reference sequence). The CDR3 sequence: CASSPQGAINEQYF.

The CDR3 here is CSVEGLAWVGETQYF. The chain recombines TRBV29-1 with TRBJ2-5; TCRdb proposes TRBD2, but this gene call is untestable without DNA. The CDR3 totals 15 residues. Per the germline V gene, CDR1 is SQVTM and CDR2 is ANQGSEA. Drawing the rest from reference TRBV29-1 and TRBJ2-5, the complete variable domain is SAVISQKPSRDICQRGTSLTIQCQVDSQVTMMFWYRQQPGQSLTLIATANQGSEATYESGFVIDKFPISRPNLTFSTLTVSNMSPEDSSIYLCSVEGLAWVGETQYFGPGTRLLVL.

The chain employs TRBV30 and TRBJ1-5; TCRdb's D call of TRBD1 is untestable without DNA. The germline V gene has CDR1 GTSNPN and CDR2 SVGIG (reference sequence). This CDR3 spans 14 amino acids. CDR3 amino acids: CAWSGDRGGQPQHF.

The chain couples TRBV6-2 or TRBV6-3 to TRBJ2-2. Germline CDR1 MNHEY, CDR2 SVGEGT. There are 15 residues in the CDR3. The CDR3 is CASSSHGANTGELFF.

The rearrangement uses TRBV5-6 and TRBJ1-1; without DNA, the TCRdb call of TRBD1 cannot be checked. The CDR3 totals 16 residues. Germline CDR1 is SGHDT and CDR2 is YYEEEE. The CDR3 here is CASKWGTGGGTTEAFF.

The chain uses TRBV28 and TRBJ2-6; TCRdb picks TRBD1, but there is no DNA to check that call. This CDR3 spans 16 amino acids. Per germline, CDR1 MDHEN and CDR2 SYDVKM. CDR3 residues: CASSALDRVGANVLTF.

The J gene is TRBJ2-7, the V gene TRBV14; lacking DNA, the TRBD2 call made by TCRdb goes unchecked. This CDR3 contains 15 residues. CDR1 is SGHDN, CDR2 FVKESK, per germline. CDR3 protein: CATPGLDTFPIEQYF.

The chain combines TRBV28 with TRBJ2-7. The CDR3 is 13 residues long. The V gene's germline CDR1 is MDHEN and CDR2 SYDVKM. CDR3 region: CASSPYSPGEQYF.

This chain uses TRBV2 with TRBJ2-7. The CDR3 is 14 amino acids. Germline V gene sequence: CDR1 SNHLY, CDR2 FYNNEI. CDR3: CASNPYRSSYEQYF.

The gene calls are TRBV20-1 and TRBJ2-3. The CDR3 covers 12 residues. The germline V gene encodes CDR1 DFQATT and CDR2 SNEGSKA (reference sequence). This chain's CDR3 is CSASENSDTQYF.

The chain's CDR3 is CSAGRTSGGSYNEQFF. The J gene is TRBJ2-1, the V gene TRBV29-1; with no DNA, the TCRdb D assignment of TRBD2 cannot be verified. The CDR3 extends over 16 amino acids. Germline CDR1 and CDR2: SQVTM and ANQGSEA.

The chain employs TRBV7-8 and TRBJ2-7. CDR3 length equals 12 residues. Germline values: CDR1 SGHVS, CDR2 FQNEAQ. The CDR3: CASSSRDNEQYF.

This chain links TRBV5-1 with TRBJ2-5. Germline V gene lookup returns CDR1 SGHRS and CDR2 YFSETQ. The CDR3 runs 15 residues. Here the CDR3 reads CASSLASVARETQYF.

The CDR3 spells CSVTSGGSWGQYF. This chain connects TRBV29-1 to TRBJ2-3; TCRdb names TRBD2, which stays unverified in the absence of DNA. Per the germline V gene, CDR1 is SQVTM and CDR2 is ANQGSEA. This CDR3 contains 13 residues.

The chain uses TRBV7-3 and TRBJ2-3; TCRdb picks TRBD1, but there is no DNA to check that call. Germline-derived CDR1 and CDR2 are SGHTA and FQGTGA. The CDR3 has 13 residues. The chain's CDR3 is CASSPGPGDTQYF. The full variable domain, completed using reference TRBV7-3 and TRBJ2-3, is GAGVSQTPSNKVTEKGKYVELRCDPISGHTALYWYRQSLGQGPEFLIYFQGTGAADDSGLPNDRFFAVRPEGSVSTLKIQRTERGDSAVYLCASSPGPGDTQYFGPGTRLTVL.

This chain connects TRBV29-1 to TRBJ2-1; TCRdb proposes TRBD2, but this gene call is untestable without DNA. From germline, CDR1 is SQVTM and CDR2 ANQGSEA. There are 14 residues in the CDR3. CDR3 loop: CSVVRGGRMNEQFF.

This chain joins TRBV7-9 and TRBJ2-3. The germline CDR1 and CDR2 sequences are SEHNR and FQNEAQ (reference sequence). CDR3 length equals 16 residues. CDR3 sequence: CASSLSGIHHADTQYF.

The rearrangement links TRBV6-2 or TRBV6-3 to TRBJ2-7; TCRdb indicates TRBD1, and absent DNA this call remains unverified. The CDR3 covers 14 residues. From germline, CDR1 is MNHEY and CDR2 SVGEGT. CDR3: CASTDNYRGGEQYF.

This rearrangement joins TRBV28 to TRBJ2-2. Germline-derived CDR1 and CDR2 are MDHEN and SYDVKM. This CDR3 contains 15 residues. This chain's CDR3 is CASSQPDFNTGELFF.

The CDR3 reads CSASGQDFSGGDYNEQFF. The rearrangement links TRBV29-1 to TRBJ2-1; TCRdb lists TRBD1, though no DNA is available to test this call. The germline V gene encodes CDR1 SQVTM and CDR2 ANQGSEA. The CDR3 extends over 18 amino acids.

CDR3 region: CAISEDRLNQPQHF. The rearrangement links TRBV10-3 to TRBJ1-5; TCRdb returns TRBD1, unconfirmable since there is no DNA. CDR1 is ENHRY, CDR2 SYGVKD, per germline. The CDR3 contains 14 residues.

The chain links TRBV20-1 to TRBJ2-1; the TCRdb call, TRBD1, lacks DNA for checking. Germline V CDR1 and CDR2: DFQATT, SNEGSKA (reference sequence). CDR3 length equals 15 residues. The CDR3 sequence: CSAPAGGPSYNEQFF.

The CDR3 loop is CASSHLQGGGANVLTF. The chain is built from TRBV4-1 and TRBJ2-6; the D call of TRBD1 rests on TCRdb alone, since no DNA is present to check it. The CDR3 extends over 16 amino acids. CDR1 MGHRA and CDR2 YSYEKL come from the germline V gene.

The chain employs TRBV28 and TRBJ1-2; TCRdb returns TRBD1, unconfirmable since there is no DNA. The germline V gene encodes CDR1 MDHEN and CDR2 SYDVKM. CDR3 length equals 18 residues. CDR3 region: CASSLLGTGGTGGYGYTF.